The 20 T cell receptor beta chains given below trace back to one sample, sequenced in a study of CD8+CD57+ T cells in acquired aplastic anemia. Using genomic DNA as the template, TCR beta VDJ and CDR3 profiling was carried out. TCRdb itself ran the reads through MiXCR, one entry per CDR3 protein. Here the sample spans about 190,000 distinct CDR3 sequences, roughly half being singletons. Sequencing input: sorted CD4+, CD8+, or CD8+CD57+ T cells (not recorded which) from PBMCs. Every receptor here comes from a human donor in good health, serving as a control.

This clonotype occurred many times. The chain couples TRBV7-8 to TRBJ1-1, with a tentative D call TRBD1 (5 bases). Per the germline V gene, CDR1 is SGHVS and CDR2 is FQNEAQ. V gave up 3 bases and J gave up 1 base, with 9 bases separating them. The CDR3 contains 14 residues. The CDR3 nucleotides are TGTGCCAGCAGCTTCATTCAGGGGAACACTGAAGCTTTCTTT. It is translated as CASSFIQGNTEAFF.

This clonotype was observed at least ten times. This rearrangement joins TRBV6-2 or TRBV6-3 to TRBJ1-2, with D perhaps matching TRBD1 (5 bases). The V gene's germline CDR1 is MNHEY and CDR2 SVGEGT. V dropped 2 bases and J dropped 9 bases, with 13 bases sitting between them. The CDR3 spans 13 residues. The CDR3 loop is CASSYLAGTSYTF. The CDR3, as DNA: TGTGCCAGCAGTTACCTGGCAGGGACCAGCTACACCTTC.

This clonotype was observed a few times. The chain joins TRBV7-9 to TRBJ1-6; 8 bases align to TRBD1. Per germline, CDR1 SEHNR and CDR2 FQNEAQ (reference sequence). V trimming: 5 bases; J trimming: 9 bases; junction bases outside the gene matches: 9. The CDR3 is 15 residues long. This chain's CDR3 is CASSPGTGFLSPLHF. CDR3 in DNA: TGTGCCAGCAGCCCGGGGACAGGCTTCCTTTCACCCCTCCACTTT.

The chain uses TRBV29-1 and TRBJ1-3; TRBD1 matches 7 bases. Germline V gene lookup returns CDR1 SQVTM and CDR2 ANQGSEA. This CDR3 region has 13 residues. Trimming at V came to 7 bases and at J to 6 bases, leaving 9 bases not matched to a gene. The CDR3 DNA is TGCAGCGGATCCGACAGGGCGGCAAACACCATATATTTT. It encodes CSGSDRAANTIYF.

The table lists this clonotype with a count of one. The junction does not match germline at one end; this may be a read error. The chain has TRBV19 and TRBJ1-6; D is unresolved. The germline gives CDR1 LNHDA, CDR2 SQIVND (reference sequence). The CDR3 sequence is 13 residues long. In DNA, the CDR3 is TGTACCAGTAGTATAGGGAGCGATTCACCCCTCCACTTT. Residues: CTSSIGSDSPLHF.

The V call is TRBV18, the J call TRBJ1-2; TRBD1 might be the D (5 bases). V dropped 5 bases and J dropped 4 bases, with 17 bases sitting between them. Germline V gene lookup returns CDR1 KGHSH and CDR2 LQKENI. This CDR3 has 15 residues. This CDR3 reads CASSGLNGGTYGYTF. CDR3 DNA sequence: TGTGCCAGCTCAGGTCTTAATGGGGGTACCTATGGCTACACCTTC.

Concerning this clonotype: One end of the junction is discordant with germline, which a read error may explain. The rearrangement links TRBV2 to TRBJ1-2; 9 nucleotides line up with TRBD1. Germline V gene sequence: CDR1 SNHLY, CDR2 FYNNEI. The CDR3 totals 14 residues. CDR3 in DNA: TGTGCCAGCAGGGGGACAGGGTCTAAGTATGGCTACACCTTC. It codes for CASRGTGSKYGYTF.

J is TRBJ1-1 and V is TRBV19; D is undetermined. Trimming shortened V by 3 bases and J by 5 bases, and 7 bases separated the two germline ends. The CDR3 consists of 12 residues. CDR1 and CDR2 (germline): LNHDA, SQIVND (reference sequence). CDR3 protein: CASSMGRTEAFF. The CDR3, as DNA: TGTGCCAGTAGTATGGGGAGAACTGAAGCTTTCTTT.

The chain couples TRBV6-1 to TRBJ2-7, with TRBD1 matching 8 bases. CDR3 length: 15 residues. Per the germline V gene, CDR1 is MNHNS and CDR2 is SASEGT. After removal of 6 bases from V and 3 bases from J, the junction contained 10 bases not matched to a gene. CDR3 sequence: CASRRYGQGVYEQYF. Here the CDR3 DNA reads TGTGCCAGCAGACGGTACGGACAGGGAGTCTACGAGCAGTACTTC.

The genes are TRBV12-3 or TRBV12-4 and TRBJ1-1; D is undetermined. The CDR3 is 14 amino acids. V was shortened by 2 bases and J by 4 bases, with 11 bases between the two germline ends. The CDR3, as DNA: TGTGCCAGCAGTTTATGGTACGGTCGCACTGAAGCTTTCTTT. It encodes CASSLWYGRTEAFF.

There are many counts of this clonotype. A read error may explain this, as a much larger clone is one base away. CDR3 amino acids: CATSGLGTGQETQYF. CDR3 nucleotides: TGTGCCACCAGTGGTTTAGGGACGGGACAAGAGACCCAGTACTTC. The chain couples TRBV24-1 to TRBJ2-5; tentatively, D is TRBD1 or TRBD2 (5 bases each). Germline lookup yields CDR1 KGHDR and CDR2 SFDVKD. Between the trimmed V and J ends, which lost 5 bases and 2 bases, there was a span of 14 bases. The CDR3 covers 15 residues.

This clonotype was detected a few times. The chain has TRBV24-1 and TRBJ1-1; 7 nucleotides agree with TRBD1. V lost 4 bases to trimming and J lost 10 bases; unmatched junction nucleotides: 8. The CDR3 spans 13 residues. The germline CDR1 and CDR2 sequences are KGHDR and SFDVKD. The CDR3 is CATSEPTGFRAFF. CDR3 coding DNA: TGTGCCACCAGTGAGCCGACAGGGTTTCGAGCTTTCTTT.

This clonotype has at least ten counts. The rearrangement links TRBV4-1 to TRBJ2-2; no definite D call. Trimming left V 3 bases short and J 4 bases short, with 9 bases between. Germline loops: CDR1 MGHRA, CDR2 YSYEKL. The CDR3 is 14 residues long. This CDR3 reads CASSHPQFTGELFF. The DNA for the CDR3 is TGCGCCAGCAGCCACCCACAGTTCACCGGGGAGCTGTTTTTT.

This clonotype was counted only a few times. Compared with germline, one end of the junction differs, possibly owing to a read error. Written as DNA, the CDR3 is TGCGGTGCTAGAGATCCGGTAGGGACCTTCATTTACTATGGCTACACCTTC. This sequence encodes CGARDPVGTFIYYGYTF. V is TRBV20-1 and J is TRBJ1-2, with D possibly TRBD1 on 5 matching bases. The CDR3 has 17 residues. Germline V lookup: CDR1 DFQATT, CDR2 SNEGSKA (reference sequence).

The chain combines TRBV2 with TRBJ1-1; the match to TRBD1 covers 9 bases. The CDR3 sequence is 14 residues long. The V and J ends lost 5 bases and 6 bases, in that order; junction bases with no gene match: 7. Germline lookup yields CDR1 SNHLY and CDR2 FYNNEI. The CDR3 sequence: CASSSRDRDPEAFF. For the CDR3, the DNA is TGTGCCAGCAGTAGCCGGGACAGGGACCCTGAAGCTTTCTTT.

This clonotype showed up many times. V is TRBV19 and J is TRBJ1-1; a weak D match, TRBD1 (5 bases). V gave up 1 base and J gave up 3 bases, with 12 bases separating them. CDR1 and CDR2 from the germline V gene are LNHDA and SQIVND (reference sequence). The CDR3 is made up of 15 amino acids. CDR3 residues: CASSIVGRGDTEAFF. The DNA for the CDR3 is TGTGCCAGTAGTATAGTAGGCAGAGGGGACACTGAAGCTTTCTTT.

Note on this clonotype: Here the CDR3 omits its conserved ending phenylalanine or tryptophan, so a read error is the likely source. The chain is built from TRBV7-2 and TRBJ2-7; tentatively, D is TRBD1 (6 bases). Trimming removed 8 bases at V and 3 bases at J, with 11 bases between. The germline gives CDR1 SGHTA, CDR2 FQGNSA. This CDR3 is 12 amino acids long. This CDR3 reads CASGKQGYEQYL. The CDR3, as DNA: TGTGCCAGCGGGAAACAGGGCTACGAGCAGTACCTC.

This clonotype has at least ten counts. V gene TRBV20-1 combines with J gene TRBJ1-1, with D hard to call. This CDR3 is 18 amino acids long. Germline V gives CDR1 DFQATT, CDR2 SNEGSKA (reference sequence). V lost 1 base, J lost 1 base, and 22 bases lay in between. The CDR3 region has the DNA TGCAGTGCTAGAGGTACAGTGGCCAGACGGTTAAAGAACACTGAAGCTTTCTTT. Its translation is CSARGTVARRLKNTEAFF.

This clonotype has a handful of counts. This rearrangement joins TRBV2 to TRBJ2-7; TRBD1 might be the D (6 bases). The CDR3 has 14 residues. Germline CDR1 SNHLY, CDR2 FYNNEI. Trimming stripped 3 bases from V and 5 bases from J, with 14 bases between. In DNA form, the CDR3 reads TGTGCCAGCAGTGAGGGTAGGGGGACCCACGAGCAGTACTTC. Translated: CASSEGRGTHEQYF.

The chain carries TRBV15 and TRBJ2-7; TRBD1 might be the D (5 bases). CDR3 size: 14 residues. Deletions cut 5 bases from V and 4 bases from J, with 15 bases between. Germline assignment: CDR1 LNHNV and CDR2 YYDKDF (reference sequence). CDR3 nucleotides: TGTGCCACCAGCTCCGCCAGGGTCGGTTACGAGCAGTACTTC. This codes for CATSSARVGYEQYF.